The sequence of this T cell receptor (beta chain) was determined in a study of shared clonotypes between healthy human individuals. The wider study: Donor composition was a couple of women and a few men, aged 18 to 49.

As regards this clone: Other DNA sequences in the sample encode the same CDR3.

This CDR3 region has 13 residues. From germline, CDR1 is SGHRS and CDR2 YFSETQ. V shed 3 bases and J shed 0 bases, with 5 bases lying between them. The study enrolled healthy HIV-negative adults without recent acute infections or vaccinations as donors. Only Caucasian adults living in Nashville, Tennessee made up the donor group. CD4+ cell separation produced CD45RA+ naive and CD45RA-negative memory subsets. The repertoire was sequenced with immunoSEQ multiplex PCR; TCRdb's copy has only in-frame clones and lacks some. The table lists about 1 million clones, approximately 78% of them singletons. This sequence was found in a man between 18 and 35 years old in good health. Some clones in this sample may be carry-over from other donors' samples. Sequenced: memory CD4+ T cells from PBMCs. Subset reported: CD45RA-negative fraction. The chain uses TRBV5-1 and TRBJ2-3; D not certain. Written as DNA, the CDR3 is TGCGCCAGCAGCTCACTTAGCACAGATACGCAGTATTTT. This encodes CASSSLSTDTQYF. The full variable domain, completed using reference TRBV5-1 and TRBJ2-3, is KAGVTQTPRYLIKTRGQQVTLSCSPISGHRSVSWYQQTPGQGLQFLFEYFSETQRNKGNFPGRFSGRQFSNSRSEMNVSTLELGDSALYLCASSSLSTDTQYFGPGTRLTVL.